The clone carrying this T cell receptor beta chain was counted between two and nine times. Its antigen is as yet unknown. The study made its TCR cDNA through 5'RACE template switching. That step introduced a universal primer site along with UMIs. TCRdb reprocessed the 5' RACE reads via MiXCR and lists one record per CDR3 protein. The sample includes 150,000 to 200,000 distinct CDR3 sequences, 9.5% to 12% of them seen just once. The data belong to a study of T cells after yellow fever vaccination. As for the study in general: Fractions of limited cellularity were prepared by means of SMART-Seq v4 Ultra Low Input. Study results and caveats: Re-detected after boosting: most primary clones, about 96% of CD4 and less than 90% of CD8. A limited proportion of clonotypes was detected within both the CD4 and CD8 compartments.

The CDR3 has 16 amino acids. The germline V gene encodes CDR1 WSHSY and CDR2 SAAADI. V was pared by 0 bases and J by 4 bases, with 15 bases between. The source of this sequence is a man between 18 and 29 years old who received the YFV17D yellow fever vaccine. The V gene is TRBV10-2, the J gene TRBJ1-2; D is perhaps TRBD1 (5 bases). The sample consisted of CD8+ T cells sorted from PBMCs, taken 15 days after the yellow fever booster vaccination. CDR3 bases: TGCGCCAGCAGTGAGTCACTCCCCAGGGAAGTCTATGGCTACACCTTC. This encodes CASSESLPREVYGYTF.